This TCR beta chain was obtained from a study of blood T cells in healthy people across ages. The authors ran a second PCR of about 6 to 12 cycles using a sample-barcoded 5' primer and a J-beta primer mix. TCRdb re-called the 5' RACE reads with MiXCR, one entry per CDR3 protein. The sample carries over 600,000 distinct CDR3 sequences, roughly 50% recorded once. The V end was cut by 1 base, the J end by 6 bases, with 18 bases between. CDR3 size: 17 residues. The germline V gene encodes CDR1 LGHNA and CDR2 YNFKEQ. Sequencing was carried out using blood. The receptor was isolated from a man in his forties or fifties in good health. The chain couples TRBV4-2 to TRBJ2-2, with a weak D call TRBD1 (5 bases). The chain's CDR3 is CASSQVSREGSPGELFF. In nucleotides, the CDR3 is TGTGCCAGCAGCCAAGTATCCAGGGAAGGGTCACCCGGGGAGCTGTTTTTT.